This T cell receptor beta chain was retrieved from a study of T-cell reconstitution after alpha-beta-depleted transplantation in children listed by TCRdb under 2016. Context from the whole study: The study quantitatively tracked T-cell immune reconstitution after TCRalphabeta/CD19-depleted allogeneic hematopoietic cell transplantation in children using TCR repertoire profiling.

The sample's treatment or condition label is to be understood as: allogeneic hematopoietic cell transplantation with graft depleted of TCRalphabeta T cells and CD19 B cells. The transplant recipients were children given TCRalphabeta/CD19-depleted allogeneic hematopoietic cell grafts. Broad study findings and their caveats: The apparently early recovery of alphabetaT-cell counts about two months after transplant reportedly depended on only several hundred rapidly expanded clones that came from non-depleted graft cells. Hyperexpanded clone frequencies declined over subsequent months; after one year, T-cell counts and TCRbeta diversity were mostly attributed to newly produced T cells. In some patients, the high TCRbeta diversity seen at day 60 was put down to recipient T cells and intrathymic progenitors that had survived conditioning.

Libraries were built with PCR. TCRdb names Illumina HiSeq 2500 as the instrument used. Molecular barcoding was employed in the preparation of TCR libraries, with unique molecular identifiers being used to normalize TCRbeta repertoire quantification. TCRdb reprocessing: public reads trimmed at Q25 with fastp, clones called with MiXCR, in-frame beta chains kept. Each CDR3 protein appears once, grouped with its most common genes and DNA. Across this sample there are some 130,000 distinct CDR3 sequences, with 8.5% to 10% seen only once. The top ten clonotypes cover under 30% of the sample. This clonotype has a count of ten or more. This clone's antigen is unknown. Base-call qualities are not available, and no considerably larger clone is one nucleotide away. Via the germline V gene (reference sequence), CDR1 is LNHNV and CDR2 YYDKDF. The CDR3 has 13 amino acids, counting the end cysteine and phenylalanine. Only CDR3 DNA remains: 39 bases, in frame from the first base. V gives up 8 bases and J gives up 0 bases, and the segment between their germline ends measures 7 bases.

The source of this sequence is a girl less than two years old who had a stem cell transplant for combined immunodeficiency, so the T cells may come from the graft donor. This sample comprised PBMCs, mostly from graft donor cells, obtained 180 days after TCRalphabeta/CD19-depleted stem cell transplant. Recombination linked TRBV15 to TRBJ2-2; a weak D assignment points to TRBD2 (6 bases agree). The sequence in DNA is TGTGCCACCCCGGGGGCGAACACCGGGGAGCTGTTTTTT. This codes for CATPGANTGELFF.